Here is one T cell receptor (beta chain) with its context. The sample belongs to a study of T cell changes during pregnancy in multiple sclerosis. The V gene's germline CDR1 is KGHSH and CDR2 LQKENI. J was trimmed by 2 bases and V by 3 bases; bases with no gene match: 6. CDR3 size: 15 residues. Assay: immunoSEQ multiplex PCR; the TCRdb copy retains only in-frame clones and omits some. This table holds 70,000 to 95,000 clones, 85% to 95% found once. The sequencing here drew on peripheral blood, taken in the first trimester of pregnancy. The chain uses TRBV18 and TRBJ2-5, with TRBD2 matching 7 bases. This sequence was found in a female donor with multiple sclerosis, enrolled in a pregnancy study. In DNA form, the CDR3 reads TGTGCCAGCTCACCCCGGGGGGTCTCGCAAGAGACCCAGTACTTC. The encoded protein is CASSPRGVSQETQYF. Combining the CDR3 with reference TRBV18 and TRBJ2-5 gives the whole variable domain NAGVMQNPRHLVRRRGQEARLRCSPMKGHSHVYWYRQLPEEGLKFMVYLQKENIIDESGMPKERFSAEFPKEGPSILRIQQVVRGDSAAYFCASSPRGVSQETQYFGPGTRLLVL.